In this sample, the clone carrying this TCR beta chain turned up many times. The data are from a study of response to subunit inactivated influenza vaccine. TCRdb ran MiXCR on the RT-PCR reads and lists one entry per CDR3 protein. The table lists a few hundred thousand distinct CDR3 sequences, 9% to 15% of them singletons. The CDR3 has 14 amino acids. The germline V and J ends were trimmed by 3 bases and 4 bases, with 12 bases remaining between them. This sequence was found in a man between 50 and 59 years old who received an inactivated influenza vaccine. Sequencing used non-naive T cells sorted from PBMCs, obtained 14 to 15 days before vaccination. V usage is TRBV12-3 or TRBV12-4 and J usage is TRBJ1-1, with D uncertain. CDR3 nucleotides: TGTGCCAGCAGTTTGGGCAGCTGGGCCACTGAAGCTTTCTTT. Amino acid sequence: CASSLGSWATEAFF.